The clone carrying this TCR beta chain has only a few counts. These data come from a study of response to subunit inactivated influenza vaccine. TCRdb analysed the RT-PCR reads with MiXCR anew, one entry per CDR3 protein. This table holds 250,000 to 350,000 distinct CDR3 sequences, around 22% found once. Trimming left V 1 base short and J 8 bases short, with 6 bases between. This CDR3 region has 13 residues. Germline-derived CDR1 and CDR2 are SGHTA and FQGNSA. The specimen was PBMCs from blood, collected less than 22 months after vaccination. This receptor was identified in a man between 50 and 70 years old who received an inactivated influenza vaccine. The V call is TRBV7-2, the J call TRBJ1-6; no clear D. CDR3 in DNA: TGTGCCAGCAGCTTAGGGACTTATTCACCCCTCCACTTT. Translated: CASSLGTYSPLHF.